Each of the 31 T cell receptor beta chains below was sequenced from the same sample in a study of identical twins. TCRdb called the 5' RACE reads again in MiXCR, with one record for every CDR3 protein. The table lists around 690,000 distinct CDR3 sequences, 21% of them singletons, with approximately 4.3% in the top ten. The same data also contributed to another study, on T cells expressing NK-cell markers.

The source material was PBMCs. These TCRs come from a woman in her late teens or twenties in good health.

This clonotype was detected ten times or more. This sequence joins TRBV4-2 and TRBJ2-7; D possibly corresponds to TRBD1 (5 bases). Germline CDR1 and CDR2: LGHNA and YNFKEQ. Deletions cut 4 bases from V and 4 bases from J, with 14 bases between. This CDR3 region has 14 residues. CDR3 protein: CASSRRSTDYEQYF. DNA of the CDR3: TGTGCCAGCAGCCGCCGCTCGACAGATTACGAGCAGTACTTC.

There are a few counts of this clonotype. The rearrangement uses TRBV20-1 and TRBJ1-2; 8 nucleotides match TRBD1. The CDR3 runs to 14 residues. CDR1 is DFQATT and CDR2 is SNEGSKA in the germline V gene (reference sequence). The V and J ends lost 4 bases and 1 base, in that order; junction bases with no gene match: 5. CDR3 sequence: CSATQQGVNYGYTF. As DNA, the CDR3 is TGCAGTGCTACGCAACAGGGGGTTAACTATGGCTACACCTTC.

Here the CDR3 reads CAISANGRGEQYF. CDR3 nucleotides: TGTGCCATCAGTGCGAACGGCCGCGGCGAGCAGTACTTC. V gene TRBV10-3 combines with J gene TRBJ2-7, with D unclear. This CDR3 spans 13 amino acids. V gave up 4 bases and J gave up 6 bases, with 13 bases separating them. Germline loops: CDR1 ENHRY, CDR2 SYGVKD.

There are a few counts of this clonotype. The J gene is TRBJ1-1, the V gene TRBV9; unclear D gene. V gave up 0 bases and J gave up 0 bases, with 9 bases separating them. The CDR3 runs 15 residues. Germline loops: CDR1 SGDLS, CDR2 YYNGEE. CDR3 coding DNA: TGTGCCAGCAGCGTAGGGGCAGGCTTGAACACTGAAGCTTTCTTT. This codes for CASSVGAGLNTEAFF.

Only a few counts were recorded for this clonotype. The V and J genes are TRBV15 and TRBJ1-1; D possibly corresponds to TRBD1 (6 bases). Trimming left V 1 base short and J 1 base short, with 10 bases between. In germline, CDR1 is LNHNV, CDR2 YYDKDF (reference sequence). The CDR3 runs 15 residues. The CDR3 region is CATSRVGGRNTEAFF. The CDR3 nucleotides read TGTGCCACCAGCAGAGTAGGGGGACGGAACACTGAAGCTTTCTTT.

This clonotype appeared a few times. CDR3 amino acids: CASSSSGKAIEQYF. CDR3 bases: TGTGCCAGCAGTTCTAGCGGGAAGGCTATAGAGCAGTACTTC. The chain carries TRBV6-5 and TRBJ2-7; TRBD2 matches at 9 bases. The V and J ends lost 4 bases and 7 bases, in that order; junction bases with no gene match: 8. This CDR3 region has 14 residues. Per the germline V gene, CDR1 is MNHEY and CDR2 is SVGAGI.

V and J are TRBV12-3 or TRBV12-4 and TRBJ1-1; unclear D gene. CDR3 length: 11 amino acids. V lost 7 bases, J lost 2 bases, and 5 bases lay in between. CDR3 loop: CASTTNTEAFF. CDR3 nucleotide sequence: TGTGCCAGCACGACAAACACTGAAGCTTTCTTT.

The chain has TRBV12-3 or TRBV12-4 and TRBJ2-7; TRBD2 matches 9 bases. J gave up 9 bases and V 4 bases, and 13 bases lay outside the gene matches. The CDR3 runs 15 residues. CDR3 loop: CASSSTWSSGMAQYF. The CDR3 DNA reads TGTGCCAGCAGTTCAACGTGGTCTAGCGGGATGGCGCAGTACTTC.

The chain employs TRBV20-1 and TRBJ2-3; 13 bases map to TRBD2. This CDR3 has 17 amino acids. The V and J ends lost 0 bases and 2 bases, in that order; junction bases with no gene match: 5. Germline V gene sequence: CDR1 DFQATT, CDR2 SNEGSKA (reference sequence). In DNA, the CDR3 is TGCAGTGCTAGAGAGCAGGGACTAGCGGGGCTCACAGATACGCAGTATTTT. This encodes CSAREQGLAGLTDTQYF.

The V gene is TRBV4-1, the J gene TRBJ2-5, with TRBD2 matching over 11 bases. Losses at the gene ends were 4 bases for V and 4 bases for J; bases not matched to a gene: 8. Germline V gives CDR1 MGHRA, CDR2 YSYEKL. CDR3 size: 16 residues. The CDR3: CASSLHSGTSGETQYF. CDR3 in DNA: TGCGCCAGCAGCCTTCACTCCGGGACTAGCGGAGAGACCCAGTACTTC.

The rearrangement joins TRBV7-2 to TRBJ2-7; D is perhaps TRBD2 (7 bases). The germline V gene has CDR1 SGHTA and CDR2 FQGNSA. V lost 4 bases, J lost 2 bases, and 15 bases lay in between. The CDR3 is 15 residues long. CDR3 bases: TGTGCCAGCAGCTGGGGGGGGACAACGACCTACGAGCAGTACTTC. Encoded protein: CASSWGGTTTYEQYF. Full variable domain (rest looked up from reference TRBV7-2 and TRBJ2-7): GAGVSQSPSNKVTEKGKDVELRCDPISGHTALYWYRQSLGQGLEFLIYFQGNSAPDKSGLPSDRFSAERTGGSVSTLTIQRTQQEDSAVYLCASSWGGTTTYEQYFGPGTRLTVT.

This clonotype has at least ten counts. The J gene is TRBJ2-7, the V gene TRBV5-6; D is perhaps TRBD2 (5 bases). The CDR3 covers 11 residues. Germline lookup yields CDR1 SGHDT and CDR2 YYEEEE. Trimming removed 3 bases from V and 5 bases from J, with 6 bases in between. CDR3 sequence reads: CASSWGDEQYF. In DNA form, the CDR3 reads TGTGCCAGCAGCTGGGGAGACGAGCAGTACTTC.

This clonotype was found a few times. V and J are TRBV6-2 or TRBV6-3 and TRBJ2-1; TRBD2 matches 11 bases. CDR3 length: 14 amino acids. Germline V gene data show CDR1 as MNHEY and CDR2 as SVGEGT. After removal of 4 bases from V and 9 bases from J, the junction contained 5 bases not matched to a gene. The CDR3, as DNA: TGTGCCAGCAGTTTCCTAGCGGGGGGCATTGAGCAGTTCTTC. The encoded protein is CASSFLAGGIEQFF.

This clonotype turned up a few times. The rearrangement uses TRBV20-1 and TRBJ2-3; a weak D match, TRBD1 (5 bases). The CDR3 contains 13 residues. Germline CDR1 and CDR2: DFQATT and SNEGSKA (reference sequence). The ends were cut back, 4 bases at V and 0 bases at J, with 8 bases in the middle. CDR3 DNA: TGCAGTGCTAACAGGATTAGCACAGATACGCAGTATTTT. It encodes CSANRISTDTQYF.

This clonotype turned up a few times. The rearrangement uses TRBV12-3 or TRBV12-4 and TRBJ2-6; D remains unclear. V was shortened by 2 bases and J by 1 base, with 15 bases between the two germline ends. The CDR3 totals 18 residues. The CDR3 bases are TGTGCCAGCAGTTTAAAGGGCCCATGGGCGTCTGGGGCCAACGTCCTGACTTTC. As protein: CASSLKGPWASGANVLTF.

This clonotype was detected only a few times. V gene TRBV29-1 combines with J gene TRBJ2-7, with 8 positions matching TRBD1. In germline, CDR1 is SQVTM, CDR2 ANQGSEA. With 6 bases clipped from V and 3 bases from J, the junction kept 13 bases outside the gene matches. The CDR3 totals 15 residues. The CDR3 DNA follows: TGCAGCGTAGCCTCTCACGGACAGGGATACTACGAGCAGTACTTC. This gives the protein CSVASHGQGYYEQYF.

The genes are TRBV7-2 and TRBJ2-3; the D call may be TRBD1 or TRBD2 (5 bases each). The V end lost 4 bases, the J end lost 2 bases, and 16 bases lay between the germline ends. This CDR3 is built from 16 residues. In germline, CDR1 is SGHTA, CDR2 FQGNSA. The CDR3 bases are TGTGCCAGCAGCTCAGAGGGGATGGATCACACAGATACGCAGTATTTT. As protein: CASSSEGMDHTDTQYF.

This clonotype was seen more than once but under ten times. The genes are TRBV2 and TRBJ2-7; D gene ambiguous. V was clipped by 6 bases and J by 0 bases, with 12 bases between them. This CDR3 has 14 amino acids. Germline assignment: CDR1 SNHLY and CDR2 FYNNEI. This chain's CDR3 is CASSVVGISYEQYF. The CDR3 region has the DNA TGTGCCAGCAGCGTAGTTGGGATCTCCTACGAGCAGTACTTC.

This rearrangement joins TRBV9 to TRBJ2-5; 8 positions agree with TRBD1. After removal of 0 bases from V and 1 base from J, the junction contained 5 bases not matched to a gene. This CDR3 region has 16 residues. Germline V gene data show CDR1 as SGDLS and CDR2 as YYNGEE. In nucleotides, the CDR3 is TGTGCCAGCAGCGTAGCTCATCAGGGGGCCCAAGAGACCCAGTACTTC. It translates to CASSVAHQGAQETQYF.

This clonotype was counted only a few times. This chain joins TRBV20-1 and TRBJ2-5; D remains ambiguous. V was cut by 6 bases and J by 2 bases, with 10 bases left in between. The CDR3 sequence is 12 residues long. CDR1 is DFQATT, CDR2 SNEGSKA, per germline (reference sequence). CDR3 in amino acids: CSAGGPQETQYF. The CDR3, as DNA: TGCAGTGCGGGCGGACCACAAGAGACCCAGTACTTC.

This clonotype was detected ten times or more. The CDR3 region is CASDQAESYEQYF. The CDR3, as DNA: TGTGCCAGCGATCAAGCGGAGTCCTACGAGCAGTACTTC. This rearrangement joins TRBV6-1 to TRBJ2-7, with D tentatively TRBD2 (5 bases). CDR3 length equals 13 residues. Germline-derived CDR1 and CDR2 are MNHNS and SASEGT. V was clipped by 8 bases and J by 1 base, with 12 bases between them.

V gene TRBV6-5 combines with J gene TRBJ2-1, with TRBD2 matching over 11 bases. CDR1 is MNHEY, CDR2 SVGAGI, per germline. CDR3 size: 17 residues. Unmatched junction bases numbered 7, after V lost 0 bases and J lost 6 bases. CDR3 bases: TGTGCCAGCAGTTACTCGGGTAGCGGGAGGGCCCTCAATGAGCAGTTCTTC. Its protein product is CASSYSGSGRALNEQFF.

The chain combines TRBV5-6 with TRBJ2-1, with TRBD1 identical over 7 bases. This CDR3 has 17 residues. Germline V gives CDR1 SGHDT, CDR2 YYEEEE. The ends lost 0 bases at V and 5 bases at J; junction bases unmatched: 11. In nucleotides, the CDR3 is TGTGCCAGCAGCTTGGGAACCCGGGACAGCCCCCACAATGAGCAGTTCTTC. Protein product: CASSLGTRDSPHNEQFF.

This clonotype was seen a few times. The genes are TRBV9 and TRBJ1-2, with D possibly matching TRBD1 (6 bases). CDR1 is SGDLS and CDR2 is YYNGEE in the germline V gene. The CDR3 is 14 residues long. V shed 5 bases and J shed 4 bases, with 15 bases lying between them. Written as DNA, the CDR3 is TGTGCCAGCAGACAAGAACAGGGATTCTATGGCTACACCTTC. Amino acid sequence: CASRQEQGFYGYTF.

This clonotype showed up many times. The chain employs TRBV2 and TRBJ1-2; D might be TRBD1 (5 bases). Germline V gene data show CDR1 as SNHLY and CDR2 as FYNNEI. V was cut by 4 bases and J by 4 bases, with 16 bases left in between. The CDR3 loop spans 15 amino acids. The CDR3 nucleotides read TGTGCCAGCAGTGGATTCGGATGGCAGGGCTATGGCTACACCTTC. Amino acids: CASSGFGWQGYGYTF. The full variable domain, completed using reference TRBV2 and TRBJ1-2, is EPEVTQTPSHQVTQMGQEVILRCVPISNHLYFYWYRQILGQKVEFLVSFYNNEISEKSEIFDDQFSVERPDGSNFTLKIRSTKLEDSAMYFCASSGFGWQGYGYTFGSGTRLTVV.

This clonotype was counted between two and nine times. Germline is not matched at one junction end, which may reflect a read error. The chain carries TRBV20-1 and TRBJ2-1, with D maybe TRBD2 (6 bases). This CDR3 comprises 12 residues. CDR1 is DFQATT, CDR2 SNEGSKA, per germline (reference sequence). CDR3 loop: CSANNGGSRSLF. The DNA for the CDR3 is TGCAGTGCTAACAACGGAGGGAGTCGTTCGCTCTTC.

This clonotype was seen at least ten times. V and J are TRBV3-1 and TRBJ1-1; tentative D call: TRBD1 (5 bases). The V end lost 1 base, the J end lost 4 bases, and 10 bases lay between the germline ends. Per the germline V gene, CDR1 is LGHDT and CDR2 is YNNKEL (reference sequence). This CDR3 has 14 amino acids. The CDR3 sequence: CASSQVEGSTEAFF. CDR3 nucleotide sequence: TGTGCCAGCAGCCAAGTCGAGGGGAGCACTGAAGCTTTCTTT. The variable domain in full, with the rest retrieved from reference TRBV3-1 and TRBJ1-1, is DTAVSQTPKYLVTQMGNDKSIKCEQNLGHDTMYWYKQDSKKFLKIMFSYNNKELIINETVPNRFSPKSPDKAHLNLHINSLELGDSAVYFCASSQVEGSTEAFFGQGTRLTVV.

The rearrangement uses TRBV6-2 or TRBV6-3 and TRBJ2-1; D possibly corresponds to TRBD1 (6 bases). Trimming stripped 4 bases from V and 8 bases from J, with 9 bases between. The CDR3 extends over 12 amino acids. Germline CDR1 and CDR2: MNHEY and SVGEGT. DNA for the CDR3: TGTGCCAGCAGTTCAAGGACAGATGAGCAGTTCTTC. Translated, it gives CASSSRTDEQFF.

The chain couples TRBV20-1 to TRBJ2-7; 10 bases align to TRBD2. The CDR3 consists of 14 residues. Losses at the gene ends were 7 bases for V and 3 bases for J; bases not matched to a gene: 9. Germline values: CDR1 DFQATT, CDR2 SNEGSKA (reference sequence). The CDR3 protein is CSVRASGGVYEQYF. CDR3 in DNA: TGCAGTGTCAGAGCCAGCGGGGGGGTCTACGAGCAGTACTTC.

The sample holds a few counts of this clonotype. This chain connects TRBV29-1 to TRBJ2-1, with 12 bases aligning to TRBD2. The CDR3 length is 14 residues. J lost 7 bases, V lost 7 bases, and 8 bases had no gene match. Germline assignment: CDR1 SQVTM and CDR2 ANQGSEA. The CDR3: CSAETSGGLNEQFF. CDR3 DNA: TGCAGCGCAGAAACTAGCGGGGGGCTGAATGAGCAGTTCTTC.

The rearrangement links TRBV10-3 to TRBJ1-2, with a tentative D call TRBD1 (6 bases). V was cut by 6 bases and J by 0 bases, with 11 bases left in between. This CDR3 is built from 14 residues. Germline V gene sequence: CDR1 ENHRY, CDR2 SYGVKD. The CDR3 here is CAIRPQGSNYGYTF. The DNA of the CDR3 is TGTGCCATCAGACCGCAGGGGTCTAACTATGGCTACACCTTC.